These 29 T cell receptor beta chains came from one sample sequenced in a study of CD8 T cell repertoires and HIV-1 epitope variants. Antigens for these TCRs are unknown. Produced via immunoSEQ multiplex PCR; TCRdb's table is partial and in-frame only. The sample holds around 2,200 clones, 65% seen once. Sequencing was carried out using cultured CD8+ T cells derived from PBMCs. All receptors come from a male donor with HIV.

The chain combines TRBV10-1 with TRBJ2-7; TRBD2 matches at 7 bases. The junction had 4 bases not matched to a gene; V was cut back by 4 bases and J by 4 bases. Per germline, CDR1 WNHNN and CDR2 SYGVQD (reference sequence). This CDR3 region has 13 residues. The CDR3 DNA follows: TGCGCCAGCAGTGGGGACTATTTTTACGAGCAGTACTTC. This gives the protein CASSGDYFYEQYF.

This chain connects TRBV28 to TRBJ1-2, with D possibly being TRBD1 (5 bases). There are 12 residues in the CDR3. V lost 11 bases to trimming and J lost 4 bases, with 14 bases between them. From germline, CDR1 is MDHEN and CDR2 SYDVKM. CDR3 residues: CACQGQGYGYTF. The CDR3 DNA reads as TGTGCCTGCCAAGGGCAGGGCTATGGCTACACCTTC.

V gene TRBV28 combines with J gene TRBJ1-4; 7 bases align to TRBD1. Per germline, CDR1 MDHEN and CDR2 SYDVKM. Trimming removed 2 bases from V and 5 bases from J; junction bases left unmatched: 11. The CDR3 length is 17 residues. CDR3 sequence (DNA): TGTGCCAGCAGTTTAAGGGAGACAGGGTGGGAGAATGAAAAACTGTTTTTT. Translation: CASSLRETGWENEKLFF.

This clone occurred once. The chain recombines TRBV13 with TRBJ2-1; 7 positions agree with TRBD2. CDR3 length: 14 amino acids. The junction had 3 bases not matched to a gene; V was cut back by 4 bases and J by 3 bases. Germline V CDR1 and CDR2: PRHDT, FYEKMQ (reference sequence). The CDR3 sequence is CASSSTSDYNEQFF. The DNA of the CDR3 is TGTGCCAGCAGCTCCACTAGCGACTACAATGAGCAGTTCTTC. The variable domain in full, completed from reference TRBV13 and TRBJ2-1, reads AAGVIQSPRHLIKEKRETATLKCYPIPRHDTVYWYQQGPGQDPQFLISFYEKMQSDKGSIPDRFSAQQFSDYHSELNMSSLELGDSALYFCASSSTSDYNEQFFGPGTRLTVL.

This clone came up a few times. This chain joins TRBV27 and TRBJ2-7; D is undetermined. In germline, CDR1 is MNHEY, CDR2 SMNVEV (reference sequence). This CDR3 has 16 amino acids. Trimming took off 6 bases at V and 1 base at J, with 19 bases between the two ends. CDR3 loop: CASSPGRFADSYEQYF. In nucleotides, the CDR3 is TGTGCCAGCAGCCCGGGCCGGTTTGCGGATTCCTACGAGCAGTACTTC.

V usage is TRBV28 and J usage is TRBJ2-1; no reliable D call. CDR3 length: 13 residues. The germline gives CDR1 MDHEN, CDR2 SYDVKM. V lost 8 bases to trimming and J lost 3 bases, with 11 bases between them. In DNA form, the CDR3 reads TGTGCCAGCGATCCGGGCCTCTACAATGAGCAGTTCTTC. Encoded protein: CASDPGLYNEQFF.

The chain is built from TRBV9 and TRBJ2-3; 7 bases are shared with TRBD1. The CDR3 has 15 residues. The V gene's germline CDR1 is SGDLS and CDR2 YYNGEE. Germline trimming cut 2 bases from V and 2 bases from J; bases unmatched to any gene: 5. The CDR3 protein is CASSVSGQNTDTQYF. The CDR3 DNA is TGTGCCAGCAGCGTGTCGGGACAGAACACAGATACGCAGTATTTT.

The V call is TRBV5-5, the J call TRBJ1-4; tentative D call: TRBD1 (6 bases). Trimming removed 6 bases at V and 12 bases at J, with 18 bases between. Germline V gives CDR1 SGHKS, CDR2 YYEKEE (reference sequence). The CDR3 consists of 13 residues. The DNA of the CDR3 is TGTGCCAGCACTACGGGGGCCACCCAAGAACTGTTTTTT. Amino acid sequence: CASTTGATQELFF. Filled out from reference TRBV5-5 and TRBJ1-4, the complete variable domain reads DAGVTQSPTHLIKTRGQQVTLRCSPISGHKSVSWYQQVLGQGPQFIFQYYEKEERGRGNFPDRFSARQFPNYSSELNVNALLLGDSALYLCASTTGATQELFFGSGTQLSVL.

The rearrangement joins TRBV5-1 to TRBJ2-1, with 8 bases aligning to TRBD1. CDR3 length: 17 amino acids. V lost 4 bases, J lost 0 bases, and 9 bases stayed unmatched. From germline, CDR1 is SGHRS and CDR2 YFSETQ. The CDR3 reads CASSLYSGTGSYNEQFF. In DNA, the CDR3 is TGCGCCAGCAGCCTCTACTCCGGGACAGGCTCCTACAATGAGCAGTTCTTC.

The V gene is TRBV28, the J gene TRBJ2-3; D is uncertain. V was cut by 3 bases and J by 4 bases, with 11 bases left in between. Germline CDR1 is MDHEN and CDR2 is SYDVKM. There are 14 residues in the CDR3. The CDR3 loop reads CASSFLDGSDTQYF. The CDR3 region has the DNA TGTGCCAGCAGTTTTTTGGACGGATCAGATACGCAGTATTTT.

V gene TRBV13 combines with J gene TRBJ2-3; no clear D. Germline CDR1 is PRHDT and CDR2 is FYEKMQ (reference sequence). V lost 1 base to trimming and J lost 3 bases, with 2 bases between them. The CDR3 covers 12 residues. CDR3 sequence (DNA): TGTGCCAGCAGCTTAGATACAGATACGCAGTATTTT. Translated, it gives CASSLDTDTQYF.

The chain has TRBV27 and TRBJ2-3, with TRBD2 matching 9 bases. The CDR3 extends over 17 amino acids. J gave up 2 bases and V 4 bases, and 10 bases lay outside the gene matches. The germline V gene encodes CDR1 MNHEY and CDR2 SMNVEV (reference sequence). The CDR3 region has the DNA TGTGCCAGCAGTTCTACATCGACTAGCGGAGACACAGATACGCAGTATTTT. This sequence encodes CASSSTSTSGDTDTQYF.

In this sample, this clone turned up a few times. CDR3 sequence (DNA): TGTGCCAGCAGGGGGACAGGGGGAAGAACCTACGAGCAGTACTTC. Amino acids: CASRGTGGRTYEQYF. V and J are TRBV28 and TRBJ2-7; TRBD1 matches at 11 bases. Germline lookup yields CDR1 MDHEN and CDR2 SYDVKM. The CDR3 contains 15 residues. J was trimmed by 2 bases and V by 6 bases; bases with no gene match: 6.

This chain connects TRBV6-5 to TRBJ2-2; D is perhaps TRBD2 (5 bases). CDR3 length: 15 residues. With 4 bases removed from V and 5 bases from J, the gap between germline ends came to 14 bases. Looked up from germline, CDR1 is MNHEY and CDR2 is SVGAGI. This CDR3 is CASSSRRVSTGELFF. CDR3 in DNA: TGTGCCAGCAGTTCCCGGCGGGTCTCGACCGGGGAGCTGTTTTTT.

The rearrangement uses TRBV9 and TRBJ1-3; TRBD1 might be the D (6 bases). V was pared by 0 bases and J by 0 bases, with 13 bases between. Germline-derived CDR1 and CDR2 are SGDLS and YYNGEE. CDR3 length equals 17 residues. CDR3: CASSVEDSTSSGNTIYF. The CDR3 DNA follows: TGTGCCAGCAGCGTAGAGGACAGTACGAGCTCTGGAAACACCATATATTTT.

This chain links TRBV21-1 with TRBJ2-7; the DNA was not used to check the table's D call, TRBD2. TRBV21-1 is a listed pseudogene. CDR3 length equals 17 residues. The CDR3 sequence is CASSKPDGLAGGSEQYF. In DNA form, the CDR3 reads TGTGCCAGCAGCAAACCCGACGGACTAGCGGGAGGGTCCGAGCAGTACTTC.

The CDR3 here is CSVVHRDGNEQFF. CDR3 nucleotide sequence: TGCAGCGTTGTCCACAGGGACGGCAATGAGCAGTTCTTC. This chain uses TRBV29-1 with TRBJ2-1; maybe TRBD1 (6 bases). Germline-derived CDR1 and CDR2 are SQVTM and ANQGSEA. The CDR3 totals 13 residues. V gave up 4 bases and J gave up 6 bases, with 13 bases separating them.

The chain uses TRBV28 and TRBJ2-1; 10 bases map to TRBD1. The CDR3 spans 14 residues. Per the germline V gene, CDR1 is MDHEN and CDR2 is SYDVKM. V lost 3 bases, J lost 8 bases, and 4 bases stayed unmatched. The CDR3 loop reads CASSLGQGLDEQFF. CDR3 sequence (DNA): TGTGCCAGCAGTTTGGGACAGGGGTTGGATGAGCAGTTCTTC.

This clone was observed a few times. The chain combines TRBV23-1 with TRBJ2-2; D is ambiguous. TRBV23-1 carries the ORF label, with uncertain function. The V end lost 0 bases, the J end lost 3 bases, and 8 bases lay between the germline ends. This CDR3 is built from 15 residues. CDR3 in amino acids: CASSQSTLYTGELFF. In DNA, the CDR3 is TGCGCCAGCAGTCAATCGACCCTCTACACCGGGGAGCTGTTTTTT.

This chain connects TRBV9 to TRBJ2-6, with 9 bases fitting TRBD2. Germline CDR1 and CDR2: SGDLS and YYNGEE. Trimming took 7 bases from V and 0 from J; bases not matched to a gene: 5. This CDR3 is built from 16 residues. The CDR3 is CASAGLALSGANVLTF. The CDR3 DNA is TGTGCCAGCGCGGGACTAGCCCTCTCTGGGGCCAACGTCCTGACTTTC.

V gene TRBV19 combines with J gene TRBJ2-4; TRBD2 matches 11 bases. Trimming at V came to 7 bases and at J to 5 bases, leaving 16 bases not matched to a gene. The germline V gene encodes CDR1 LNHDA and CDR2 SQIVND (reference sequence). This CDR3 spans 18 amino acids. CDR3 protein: CASNDRRWGGLAENIQYF. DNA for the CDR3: TGTGCCAGTAACGATCGGAGGTGGGGGGGACTAGCGGAAAACATTCAGTACTTC.

CDR3 region: CASSGPGGTRDTIYF. The CDR3 coding sequence is TGTGCCAGCAGCGGACCCGGGGGCACTAGGGACACCATATATTTT. The V call is TRBV11-2, the J call TRBJ1-3; D perhaps matches TRBD1 (6 bases). The CDR3 runs to 15 residues. Trimming left V 5 bases short and J 8 bases short, with 19 bases between. Germline CDR1 and CDR2: SGHAT and FQNNGV.

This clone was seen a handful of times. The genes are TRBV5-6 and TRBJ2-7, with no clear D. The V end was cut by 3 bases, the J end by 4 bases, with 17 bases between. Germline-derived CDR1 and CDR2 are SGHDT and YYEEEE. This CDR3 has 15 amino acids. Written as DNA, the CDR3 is TGTGCCAGCAGCTGGTCCGAAAATATGGTGTACGAGCAGTACTTC. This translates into CASSWSENMVYEQYF.

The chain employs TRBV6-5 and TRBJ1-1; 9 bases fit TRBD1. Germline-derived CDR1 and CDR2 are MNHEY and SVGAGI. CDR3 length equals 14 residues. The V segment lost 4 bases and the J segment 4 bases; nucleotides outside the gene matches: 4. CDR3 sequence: CASSWGTGRTEAFF. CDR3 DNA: TGTGCCAGCAGTTGGGGGACAGGGCGCACTGAAGCTTTCTTT.

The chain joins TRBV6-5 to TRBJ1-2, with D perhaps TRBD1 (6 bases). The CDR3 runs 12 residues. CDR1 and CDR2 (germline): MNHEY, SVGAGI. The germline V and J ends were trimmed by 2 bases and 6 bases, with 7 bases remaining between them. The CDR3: CASSYGGHGYTF. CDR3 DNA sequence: TGTGCCAGCAGTTACGGGGGGCATGGCTACACCTTC.

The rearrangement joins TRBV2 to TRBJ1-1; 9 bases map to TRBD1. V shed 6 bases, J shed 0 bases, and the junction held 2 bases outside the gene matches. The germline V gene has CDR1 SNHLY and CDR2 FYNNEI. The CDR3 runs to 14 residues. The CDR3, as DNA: TGTGCCAGCAGAACAGGGGGCATGAACACTGAAGCTTTCTTT. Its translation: CASRTGGMNTEAFF.

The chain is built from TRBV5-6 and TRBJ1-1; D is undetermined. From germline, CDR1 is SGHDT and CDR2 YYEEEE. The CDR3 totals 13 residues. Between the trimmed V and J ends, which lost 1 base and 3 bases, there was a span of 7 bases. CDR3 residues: CASSLMGDTEAFF. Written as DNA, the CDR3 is TGTGCCAGCAGCTTGATGGGAGACACTGAAGCTTTCTTT.

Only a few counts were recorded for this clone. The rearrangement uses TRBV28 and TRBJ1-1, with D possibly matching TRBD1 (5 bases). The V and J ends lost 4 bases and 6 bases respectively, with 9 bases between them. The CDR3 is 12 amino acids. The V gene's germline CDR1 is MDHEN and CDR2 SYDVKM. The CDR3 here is CASSWGYAEAFF. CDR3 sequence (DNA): TGTGCCAGCAGTTGGGGGTACGCTGAAGCTTTCTTT.

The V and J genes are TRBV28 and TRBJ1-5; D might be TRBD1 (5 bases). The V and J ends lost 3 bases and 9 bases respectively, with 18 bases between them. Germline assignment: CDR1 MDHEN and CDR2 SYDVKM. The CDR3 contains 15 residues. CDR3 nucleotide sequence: TGTGCCAGCAGTTTTCGTGGCCAGGGAACCGGGCCCCAGCATTTT. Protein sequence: CASSFRGQGTGPQHF.